This T cell receptor beta chain was identified during a study of tumor-infiltrating lymphocytes in primary liver carcinoma. Study-level background: The study obtained roughly 3.5 to 7.5 million productive TCRbeta reads per sample, similar across tissue types.

The study's findings and limits: Tumor-adjacent and tumor-blood pairs showed less overlap than tumor region pairs. When set against blood, tumors had a significantly higher top-250-clone fraction (p = 0.039).

Germline CDR1 reads MDHEN; CDR2 reads SYDVKM. The CDR3 is 12 residues long. The junction had 8 bases not matched to a gene; V was cut back by 6 bases and J by 9 bases. The investigators made TCR beta cDNA from approximately 500 ng total RNA, using a constant-region primer. Libraries of TCR beta came from three nested multiplex PCR rounds with slightly modified ARM-PCR. Amplification in the first two PCR rounds was performed using TRBV1-TRBV30 forward primers and a C-beta reverse primer for 10 cycles each. TCRdb re-analysed the multiplex PCR reads in MiXCR, keeping a single row per CDR3 protein. The data contain about 310,000 distinct CDR3 sequences, about three fifths of them singletons. RNA was extracted from whole blood without cell sorting, alongside germline DNA. In advance of surgery, roughly 4.4 milliliters of peripheral blood were collected. On this clonotype: Its antigen remains unknown.

Input material: peripheral blood. The chain has TRBV28 and TRBJ2-7; 7 bases align to TRBD2. The clonotype comes from a woman in her 30s with primary liver carcinoma and hepatitis B virus infection. CDR3 region: CASSPPIAGQYF. CDR3 DNA: TGTGCCAGCAGCCCCCCGATAGCGGGGCAGTACTTC.